The rows below give T cell receptor beta chains drawn from one sample of a study of T-cell memory formation after mild COVID-19. MiXCR was run by TCRdb on the 5' RACE reads, yielding one entry per CDR3 protein. The sample records about 240,000 distinct CDR3 sequences, around a tenth being singletons. What was sequenced was PBMCs or a T cell subset sorted from them (not recorded which). All receptors come from a man between 18 and 29 years old who had mild COVID-19 (a few samples of this study predate the infection). Cell type and time point are not known. Each CDR3 is given with its conserved first and last residue. Each record gives: J gene, clone size, CDR3 length, V gene, D gene, CDR3 protein, CDR3 DNA. D genes are given only for firm matches. Rows may omit the clone size; those that give it use once, few, many or a size class.

TRBJ2-1,-,14,TRBV4-1,-,CASSNRDTDNEQFF,TGCGCCAGCAGCAACCGGGACACTGACAATGAGCAGTTCTTC
TRBJ2-1,-,12,TRBV6-2/TRBV6-3,-,CASSRTVNEQFF,TGTGCCAGCAGCCGGACAGTAAATGAGCAGTTCTTC
TRBJ2-5,-,16,TRBV5-1,-,CASSTLGTPPEETQYF,TGCGCCAGCAGCACCCTCGGGACTCCACCCGAGGAGACCCAGTACTTC
TRBJ2-1,medium-sized,16,TRBV12-3/TRBV12-4,-,CASSPPRASPNNEQFF,TGTGCCAGCAGTCCCCCCAGGGCTAGCCCTAACAATGAGCAGTTCTTC
TRBJ1-2,-,13,TRBV5-1,-,CASTPESGYGYTF,TGCGCCAGCACCCCAGAGTCGGGGTATGGCTACACCTTC
TRBJ2-1,-,14,TRBV5-1,-,CASSSGRRDNEQFF,TGCGCCAGCAGTTCTGGACGGAGGGACAATGAGCAGTTCTTC
TRBJ2-5,-,14,TRBV20-1,-,CSARAGAWQETQYF,TGCAGTGCTAGAGCGGGGGCTTGGCAAGAGACCCAGTACTTC
TRBJ1-5,few,15,TRBV5-5,-,CASSPIGGSNQPQHF,TGTGCCAGCAGTCCTATCGGGGGTAGCAATCAGCCCCAGCATTTT
TRBJ2-5,few,14,TRBV7-9,TRBD2,CASSPWEGGETQYF,TGTGCCAGCAGCCCCTGGGAGGGTGGAGAGACCCAGTACTTC
TRBJ1-1,-,15,TRBV7-8,TRBD1,CASSSGTGSGTEAFF,TGTGCCAGCAGCTCAGGGACAGGGTCGGGAACTGAAGCTTTCTTT
TRBJ2-3,many,12,TRBV2,-,CASGPDPDTQYF,TGTGCCAGCGGTCCTGATCCAGATACGCAGTATTTT
TRBJ2-5,few,14,TRBV5-1,TRBD1,CASSSPDREETQYF,TGCGCCAGCAGCTCTCCGGACAGGGAGGAGACCCAGTACTTC
TRBJ1-1,-,15,TRBV5-1,-,CASSMYQVGGTEAFF,TGCGCCAGCAGCATGTATCAGGTTGGGGGAACTGAAGCTTTCTTT
TRBJ1-1,-,14,TRBV7-9,-,CASTLRQLNTEAFF,TGTGCCAGCACCTTGAGACAGTTGAACACTGAAGCTTTCTTT
TRBJ2-1,-,12,TRBV5-1,-,CASSIGASEQFF,TGCGCCAGCAGCATAGGTGCGAGTGAGCAGTTCTTC
TRBJ2-2,-,15,TRBV5-1,TRBD1,CASSPPGQVTGELFF,TGCGCCAGCAGCCCCCCCGGACAGGTCACCGGGGAGCTGTTTTTT
TRBJ1-5,few,14,TRBV6-5,TRBD1,CATSRGQGNQPQHF,TGTGCCACCAGTCGGGGACAGGGCAATCAGCCCCAGCATTTT
TRBJ1-3,few,15,TRBV9,-,CASSVSSLSGNTIYF,TGTGCCAGCAGCGTTTCTAGCTTGTCTGGAAACACCATATATTTT
TRBJ2-5,-,17,TRBV7-2,TRBD2,CASSARTSGGARETQYF,TGTGCCAGCAGCGCCAGGACTAGCGGGGGGGCGAGAGAGACCCAGTACTTC
TRBJ2-3,few,16,TRBV27,-,CASSLSGSTRATTQYF,TGTGCCAGCAGTTTATCGGGGTCAACGAGGGCAACTACGCAGTATTTT
TRBJ2-6,few,15,TRBV7-2,TRBD1,CASSPGGAGESVLTF,TGTGCCAGCAGCCCAGGGGGCGCAGGTGAAAGCGTCCTGACTTTC
TRBJ1-6,few,14,TRBV7-2,TRBD1,CASSRDRPPSPLHF,TGTGCCAGCAGCAGGGACAGACCCCCCTCACCCCTCCACTTT
TRBJ2-7,many,14,TRBV6-2/TRBV6-3,-,CASSLRTGLTAQYF,TGTGCCAGCAGCCTACGGACCGGACTGACGGCGCAGTACTTC
TRBJ2-3,few,13,TRBV12-3/TRBV12-4,-,CASAKGGTDTQYF,TGTGCCAGCGCTAAGGGGGGCACAGATACGCAGTATTTT
TRBJ1-5,-,13,TRBV6-4,-,CASSVEENQPQHF,TGTGCCAGCAGTGTCGAGGAGAATCAGCCCCAGCATTTT
TRBJ2-7,-,16,TRBV14,-,CASNQDRTGLSYEQYF,TGTGCCAGCAACCAAGATAGAACAGGACTCTCCTACGAGCAGTACTTC
TRBJ2-7,few,15,TRBV6-2/TRBV6-3,-,CASSAHGFVKYEQYF,TGTGCCAGCAGCGCCCACGGATTTGTTAAGTACGAGCAGTACTTC
TRBJ2-5,-,13,TRBV7-9,-,CASSPRGLETQYF,TGTGCCAGCAGCCCCCGGGGCCTAGAGACCCAGTACTTC
TRBJ2-6,few,15,TRBV12-3/TRBV12-4,-,CASSWGGLGANVLTF,TGTGCCAGCAGCTGGGGGGGGCTTGGGGCCAACGTCCTGACTTTC
TRBJ2-2,many,15,TRBV20-1,-,CSARDPGPNTGELFF,TGCAGTGCTAGAGATCCGGGGCCGAACACCGGGGAGCTGTTTTTT
TRBJ2-5,few,18,TRBV7-6,TRBD2,CASSPPTSGGRKAETQYF,TGTGCCAGCAGCCCGCCGACTAGCGGGGGTAGGAAGGCAGAGACCCAGTACTTC
TRBJ2-5,few,15,TRBV7-2,TRBD2,CASSNPAGGQETQYF,TGTGCCAGCAGCAACCCTGCGGGGGGGCAAGAGACCCAGTACTTC
TRBJ1-5,few,16,TRBV4-3,-,CASSQESGQGGQPQHF,TGCGCCAGCAGCCAAGAGTCAGGGCAGGGAGGACAGCCCCAGCATTTT
TRBJ1-4,few,17,TRBV5-8,TRBD1,CASSLGAGGSQSEKLFF,TGTGCCAGCAGCTTGGGGGCAGGGGGCAGCCAGAGTGAAAAACTGTTTTTT
TRBJ1-1,-,16,TRBV5-5,-,CASSLSLGTMNTEAFF,TGTGCCAGCAGCTTGTCTCTTGGGACTATGAACACTGAAGCTTTCTTT
TRBJ2-1,-,15,TRBV7-2,TRBD2,CASSSSGGFYNEQFF,TGTGCCAGCAGCTCTAGCGGGGGGTTCTACAATGAGCAGTTCTTC